A single TCR beta chain is shown here with its context. Its target is unknown. The sample is drawn from a study of T cell repertoires in cytomegalovirus infection. Notes on the study in general: The cumulative frequency of public TCR beta families distinguished individuals who carried CMV together with the relevant HLA.

Germline lookup yields CDR1 MNHEY and CDR2 SVGEGT. V gave up 5 bases and J gave up 7 bases; unmatched junction bases: 6. The CDR3 runs to 14 residues. TCRdb called the reads again in MiXCR, with one record for every CDR3 protein. This sample has 550,000 to 850,000 distinct CDR3 sequences, with around 31% found just once. This TCR was recovered from a human donor in good health (CMV status not recorded). Some clones in this sample may be carry-over from other donors' samples. Sequencing was performed on cultured PBMCs, taken from culture after CMV antigen stimulation. The chain is built from TRBV6-2 or TRBV6-3 and TRBJ2-1; 9 bases are shared with TRBD1. The CDR3 reads CASSPGTGMNEQFF. DNA of the CDR3: TGTGCCAGCAGTCCCGGGACAGGGATGAATGAGCAGTTCTTC.